This entry is about one T cell receptor (beta chain). The data were obtained in a study of blood T cell repertoires in COVID-19. CDR1 is SGHDT and CDR2 is YYEEEE in the germline V gene. Trimming removed 3 bases from V and 7 bases from J; junction bases left unmatched: 4. The CDR3 loop spans 14 amino acids. Data came from immunoSEQ multiplex PCR; TCRdb stores just in-frame clones and leaves some out. The table has roughly 130,000 clones, 75% to 90% seen once. This chain connects TRBV5-6 to TRBJ2-1, with 10 bases lining up with TRBD2. The sequence came from a man between 65 and 85 years old with acute or convalescent COVID-19. Sequencing was carried out using peripheral blood. DNA of the CDR3: TGTGCCAGCAGCTACCTAGCGGGGGTAAATGAGCAGTTCTTC. The encoded protein is CASSYLAGVNEQFF.